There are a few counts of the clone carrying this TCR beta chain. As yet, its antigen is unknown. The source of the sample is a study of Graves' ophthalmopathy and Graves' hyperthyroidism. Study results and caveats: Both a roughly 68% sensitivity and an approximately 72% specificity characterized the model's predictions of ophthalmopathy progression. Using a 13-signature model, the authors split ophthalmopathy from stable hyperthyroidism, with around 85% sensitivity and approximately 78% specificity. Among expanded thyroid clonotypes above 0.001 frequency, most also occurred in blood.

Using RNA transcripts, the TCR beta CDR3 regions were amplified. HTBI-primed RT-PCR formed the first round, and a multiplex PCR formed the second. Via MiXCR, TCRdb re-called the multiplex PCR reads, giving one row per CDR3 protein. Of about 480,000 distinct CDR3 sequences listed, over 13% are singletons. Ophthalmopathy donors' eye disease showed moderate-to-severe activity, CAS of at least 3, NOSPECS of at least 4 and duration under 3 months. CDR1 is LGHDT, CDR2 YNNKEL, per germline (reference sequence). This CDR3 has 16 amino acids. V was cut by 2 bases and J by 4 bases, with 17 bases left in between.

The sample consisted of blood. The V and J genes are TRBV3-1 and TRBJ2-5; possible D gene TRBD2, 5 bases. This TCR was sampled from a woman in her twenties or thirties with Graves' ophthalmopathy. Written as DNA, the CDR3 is TGTGCCAGCAGCCAAATTTCGGCGGGTTGGGGAGAGACCCAGTACTTC. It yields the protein CASSQISAGWGETQYF.